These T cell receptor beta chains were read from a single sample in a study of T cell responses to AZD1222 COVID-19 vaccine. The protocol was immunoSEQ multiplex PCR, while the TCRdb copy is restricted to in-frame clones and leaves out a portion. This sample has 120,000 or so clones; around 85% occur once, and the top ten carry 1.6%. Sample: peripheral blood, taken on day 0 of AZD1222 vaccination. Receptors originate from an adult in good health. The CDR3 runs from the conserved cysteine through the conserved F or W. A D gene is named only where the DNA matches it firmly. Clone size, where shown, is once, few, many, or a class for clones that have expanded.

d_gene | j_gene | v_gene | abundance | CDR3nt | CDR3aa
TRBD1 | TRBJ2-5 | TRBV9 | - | TGTGCCAGCAGCGTAGCCCCGTCCGGGACAGCTAAGACCCAGTACTTC | CASSVAPSGTAKTQYF
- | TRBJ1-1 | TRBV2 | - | TGTGCCAGCACCCGGGGAAACCTGCGGGCTTTCTTT | CASTRGNLRAFF
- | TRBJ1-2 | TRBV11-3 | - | TGTGCCAGCAGCTTTACAGCTAACTATGGCTACACCTTC | CASSFTANYGYTF
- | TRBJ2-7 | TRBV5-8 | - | TGTGCCAGCAGCCGACTATACGAGCAGTACTTC | CASSRLYEQYF
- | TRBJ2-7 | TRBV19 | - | TGTGCCAGTAGCCCCCCGGGGGACTTAGAGCAGTACTTC | CASSPPGDLEQYF
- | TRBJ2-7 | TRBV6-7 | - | TGTGCCAGCAGACCCGGGACTCTAGCCTACGAGCAGTACTTC | CASRPGTLAYEQYF
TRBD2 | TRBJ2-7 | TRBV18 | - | TGTGCCAGCTCAGCTAGCGGTCCATACGAGCAGTACTTC | CASSASGPYEQYF
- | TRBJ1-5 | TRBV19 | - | TGTGCCAGTAGTATCTGGGGACAGCCCCAGCATTTT | CASSIWGQPQHF
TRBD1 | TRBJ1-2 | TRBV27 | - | TGTGCCAGCAGTGACCAACCGCGGACAGGGACCTATGGCTACACCTTC | CASSDQPRTGTYGYTF
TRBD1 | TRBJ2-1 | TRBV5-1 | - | TGCGCCAGCAGCTTGGGGACAGGGGGATTCAATGAGCAGTTCTTC | CASSLGTGGFNEQFF
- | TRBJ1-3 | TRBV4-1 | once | TGCGCCAGCAGCCAAGACCTCACAAAACGCAGCTCTGGAAACACCATATATTTT | CASSQDLTKRSSGNTIYF
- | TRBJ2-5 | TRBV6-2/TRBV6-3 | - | TGTGCCAGCAGTTACGGGGGACTCCTAGACCGGGAGACCCAGTACTTC | CASSYGGLLDRETQYF
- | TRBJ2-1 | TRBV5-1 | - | TGCGCCAGCAGCAGGACGGCTGGCAGCTCCTACAATGAGCAGTTCTTC | CASSRTAGSSYNEQFF
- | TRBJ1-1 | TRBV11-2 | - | TGTGCCAGCAGCCTCTCGACCTCCTGGGGGACTGAAGCTTTCTTT | CASSLSTSWGTEAFF
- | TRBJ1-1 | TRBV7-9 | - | TGTGCCAGCAGCGTCGGGGGGCAGGGGAACACTGAAGCTTTCTTT | CASSVGGQGNTEAFF
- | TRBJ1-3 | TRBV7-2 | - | TGTGCCAGCAATCGGGTGAATGGAAACACCATATATTTT | CASNRVNGNTIYF
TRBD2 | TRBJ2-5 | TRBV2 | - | TGTGCCAGCAGTGCGGCTAGCGGGGAGGAGACCCAGTACTTC | CASSAASGEETQYF
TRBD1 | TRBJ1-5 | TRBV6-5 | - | TGTGCCAGCAGTTTGGCCGGGACAGGGACCCAGCCCCAGCATTTT | CASSLAGTGTQPQHF
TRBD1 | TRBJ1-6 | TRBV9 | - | TGTGCCAGCAGCGCACATCGTCCCGGGACAGGGAGCTCCTATAATTCACCCCTCCACTTT | CASSAHRPGTGSSYNSPLHF
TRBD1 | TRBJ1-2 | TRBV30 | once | TGTGCCTGGAGTGATTGGCCCCCGAGGACAGGGTATGGCTACACCTTC | CAWSDWPPRTGYGYTF
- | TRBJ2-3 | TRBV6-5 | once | TGTGCCAGCAGTTACAGCGGCACAGATACGCAGTATTTT | CASSYSGTDTQYF
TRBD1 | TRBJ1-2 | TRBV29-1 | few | TGCAGCGTTGATGGGTGGGGGACAGGCTATGGCTACACCTTC | CSVDGWGTGYGYTF
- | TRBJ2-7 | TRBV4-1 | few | TGCGCCAGCAGCCAGGAAAGGTCGGGTCCCTACGAGCAGTACTTC | CASSQERSGPYEQYF
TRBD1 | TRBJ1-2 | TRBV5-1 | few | TGCGCCAGCAGCTCCCCGACAGGGACCTATGGCTACACCTTC | CASSSPTGTYGYTF
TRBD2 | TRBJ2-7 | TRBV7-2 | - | TGTGCCAGCAGCTTAGTAGCGGGGAAATACGAGCAGTACTTC | CASSLVAGKYEQYF
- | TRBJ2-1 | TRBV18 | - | TGTGCCAGCTCACCACTCGTTGTGCATGAGCAGTTCTTC | CASSPLVVHEQFF
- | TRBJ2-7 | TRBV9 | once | TGTGCCAGCAGCCCCAGAATGGGTAGCTCCTACGAGCAGTACTTC | CASSPRMGSSYEQYF
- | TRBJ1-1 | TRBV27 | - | TGTGCCAGCAGTTTTTACGGACAGAACACTGAAGCTTTCTTT | CASSFYGQNTEAFF
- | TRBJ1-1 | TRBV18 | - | TGTGCCAGCTCCTTCGAAATGAACACTGAAGCTTTCTTT | CASSFEMNTEAFF
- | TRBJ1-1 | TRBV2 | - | TGTGCCAGCAGTGAAGCGGGCAGGGGCTCTGAAGCTTTCTTT | CASSEAGRGSEAFF
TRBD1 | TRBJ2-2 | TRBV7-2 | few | TGTGCCAGCAGCATACGGACAGGGGGCGGCACCGGGGAGCTGTTTTTT | CASSIRTGGGTGELFF
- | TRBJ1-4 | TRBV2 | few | TGTGCCAGCTGTTTGTATGGTGCAACTAATGAAAAACTGTTTTTT | CASCLYGATNEKLFF
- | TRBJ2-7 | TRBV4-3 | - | TGCGCCAGCAGCCAAGACCGGGGCCAATACGAGCAGTACTTC | CASSQDRGQYEQYF
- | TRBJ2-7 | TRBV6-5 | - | TGTGCCAGCAGCTCGTGGGGGTCGGTGTACGAGCAGTACTTC | CASSSWGSVYEQYF
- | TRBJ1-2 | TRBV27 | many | TGTGCCAGGGGGGTAAGGGTTTGGGGCTACACCTTC | CARGVRVWGYTF
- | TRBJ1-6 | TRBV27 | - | TGTGCCAGCAGTACTCCACAGGGCCGGACCCTCCACTTT | CASSTPQGRTLHF
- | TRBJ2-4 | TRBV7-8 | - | TGTGCCAGCAGCTTGCCCCGAAGGTTCGGAGCCAAAAACATTCAGTACTTC | CASSLPRRFGAKNIQYF
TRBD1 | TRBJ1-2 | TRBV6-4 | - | TGTGCCAGCAGTGACTCGGACAGGGTCAACAGGGGCTACACCTTC | CASSDSDRVNRGYTF
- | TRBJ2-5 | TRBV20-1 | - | TGCAGTGCTAGTGGCTGGGCTAGCGCTAACCTGTACCAAGAGACCCAGTACTTC | CSASGWASANLYQETQYF
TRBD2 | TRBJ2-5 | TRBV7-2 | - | TGTGCCAGCAGCTCATTAGCGGGGGCAGGGACCCAGTACTTC | CASSSLAGAGTQYF
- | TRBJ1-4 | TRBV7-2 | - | TGTGCCAGCAGTAGGAGGTTAGCAACTAATGAAAAACTGTTTTTT | CASSRRLATNEKLFF
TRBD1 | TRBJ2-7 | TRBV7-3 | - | TGTGCCAGCAGCCAAGTAGGGGGCGGCTCCTACGAGCAGTACTTC | CASSQVGGGSYEQYF
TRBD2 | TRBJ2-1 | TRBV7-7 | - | TGTGCCAGCAGCTTAGGCCGCGGGGGACTAAGGGGTGAGCAGTTCTTC | CASSLGRGGLRGEQFF
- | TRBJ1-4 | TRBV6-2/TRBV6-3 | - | TGTGCCAGCAGTTACTCGTTGGGTCGCGCTAATGAAAAACTGTTTTTT | CASSYSLGRANEKLFF
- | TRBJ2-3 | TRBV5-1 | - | TGCGCCAGCAGCTTGCAGCGCACAGATACGCAGTATTTT | CASSLQRTDTQYF
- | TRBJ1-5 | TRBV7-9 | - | TGTGCCAGCAGACCCGGACCTGGCAATCAGCCCCAGCATTTT | CASRPGPGNQPQHF
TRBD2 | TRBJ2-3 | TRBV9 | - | TGTGCCAGCAGCGTAGATTTAGCGGGCCGTGAGGGAACGCAGTATTTT | CASSVDLAGREGTQYF
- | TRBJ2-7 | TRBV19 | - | TGTGCCAGTAGAGCAGAAGGAATAGAGCAGTACTTC | CASRAEGIEQYF
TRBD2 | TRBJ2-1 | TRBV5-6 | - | TGTGCCAGCACCCCCTTAGGACTAGCGGGGGTGTACAATGAGCAGTTCTTC | CASTPLGLAGVYNEQFF
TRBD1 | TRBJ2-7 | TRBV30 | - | TGTGCCTGGTCGAGACAGGGTACCTACGAGCAGTACTTC | CAWSRQGTYEQYF
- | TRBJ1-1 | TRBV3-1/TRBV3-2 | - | TGTGCCAGCAGCGGGATCAGACCGAACACTGAAGCTTTCTTT | CASSGIRPNTEAFF